This TCR beta chain is from a study of blood T cell repertoires in COVID-19. Study-wide background: Some COVID-19 samples were acute and others convalescent; all came from the United States, Italy and Spain. PBMCs, B-cell-depleted T cells, or T cells were the source of the cDNA or gDNA that made up the material.

Patients in Seattle were enrolled during active infection, then followed longitudinally. Original methodology: From reference gene primer amplification, estimates of nucleated cell counts were derived. The data were produced by immunoSEQ multiplex PCR, yet TCRdb's version contains in-frame clones alone and is incomplete. V, J and clone size were drawn from that table, and D and trimming were deduced from the DNA. The repertoire consists of fewer than 200,000 clones, with roughly 76% occurring once and the leading ten covering 11%. The CDR3 contains 14 residues. Germline assignment: CDR1 LNHDA and CDR2 SQIVND (reference sequence). Trimming removed 7 bases from V and 1 base from J, with 8 bases in between.

The sample consisted of peripheral blood. The source is a woman aged 40 to 55 with COVID-19, enrolled during active disease. The gene calls are TRBV19 and TRBJ2-6; D might be TRBD2 (5 bases). CDR3 DNA: TGTGCCAGTATGAGGGCATCTGGGGCCAACGTCCTGACTTTC. This encodes CASMRASGANVLTF.